This T cell receptor (beta chain) was recovered during a study of T cells in localized non-small cell lung cancer. Study-level results: Longer survival (overall) was linked to higher T cell density in blood.

As concerns this clone: Its antigen is unidentified. No DNA is shown, since the ends of the CDR3 on it are uncertain; the CDR3 is the one TCRdb lists.

CDR1 is LGHNT and CDR2 is FRNRAP in the germline V gene. Ends included, the CDR3 has 16 residues. Profiled with immunoSEQ multiplex PCR; TCRdb holds only in-frame clones, not every one. This sample has over 20,000 clones; around 93% occur once, and the top ten carry 4% to 5%. The source is a female donor older than 55 with stage II squamous cell lung carcinoma. The chain links TRBV12-5 to TRBJ1-3. The sequencing here drew on peripheral blood, taken before any cancer treatment. CDR3 sequence reads: CASGSGRAVSGNTIYF.